A few counts support the clone carrying this T cell receptor beta chain. Its antigen remains unidentified. This sample is drawn from a study of post-analysis software for immune sequencing data. Study-wide results and limits: F measure grouped same-batch samples tightly together. There was significantly lower normalized Chao1 diversity in multiple sclerosis patients than in controls. Included in a set of a handful of TRBV segments more frequent in patients than controls were TRBV5-6, TRBV5-1 and TRBV20-1.

Unique molecular identifiers were carried by the TCR beta cDNA libraries. TCRdb re-called the PCR reads through MiXCR, storing one row per CDR3 protein. The sample has about 800,000 distinct CDR3 sequences, 25% to 30% seen once. V trimming: 6 bases; J trimming: 9 bases; junction bases outside the gene matches: 22. Per the germline V gene, CDR1 is DFQATT and CDR2 is SNEGSKA (reference sequence). This CDR3 has 16 residues. The V and J genes are TRBV20-1 and TRBJ2-7, with 8 bases aligning to TRBD2. What was sequenced was blood. This clonotype was sampled from a girl aged 5-17 years with multiple sclerosis. The CDR3 spells CSADRKQGSSGFRQYF. The CDR3 DNA follows: TGCAGTGCCGACAGGAAACAGGGCTCTAGCGGGTTCCGGCAGTACTTC.